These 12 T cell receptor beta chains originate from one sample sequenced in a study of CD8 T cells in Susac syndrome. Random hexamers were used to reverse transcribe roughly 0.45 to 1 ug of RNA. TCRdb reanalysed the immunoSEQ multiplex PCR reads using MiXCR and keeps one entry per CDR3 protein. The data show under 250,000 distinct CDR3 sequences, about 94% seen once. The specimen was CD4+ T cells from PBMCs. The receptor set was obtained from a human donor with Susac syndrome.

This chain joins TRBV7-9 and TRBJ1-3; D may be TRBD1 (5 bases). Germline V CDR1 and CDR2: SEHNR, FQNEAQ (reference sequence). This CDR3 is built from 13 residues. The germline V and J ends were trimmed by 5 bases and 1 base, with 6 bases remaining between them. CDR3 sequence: CASSRQSGNTIYF. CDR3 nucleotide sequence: TGTGCCAGCAGCCGACAGTCTGGAAACACCATATATTTT.

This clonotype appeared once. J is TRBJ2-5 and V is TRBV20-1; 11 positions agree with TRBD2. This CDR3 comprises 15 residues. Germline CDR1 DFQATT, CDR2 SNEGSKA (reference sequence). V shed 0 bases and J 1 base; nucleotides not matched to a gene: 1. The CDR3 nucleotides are TGCAGTGCTAGAGAACTAGCGGGGGCCCAAGAGACCCAGTACTTC. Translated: CSARELAGAQETQYF.

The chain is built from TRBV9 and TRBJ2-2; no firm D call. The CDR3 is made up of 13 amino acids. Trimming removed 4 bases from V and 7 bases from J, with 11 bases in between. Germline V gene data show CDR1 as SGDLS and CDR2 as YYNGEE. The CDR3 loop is CASSPRVSGELFF. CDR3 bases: TGTGCCAGCAGCCCCCGCGTTAGCGGGGAGCTGTTTTTT.

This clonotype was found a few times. The CDR3 DNA reads as TGCAGTGTCGGGACAGCCTTCTCCTACGAGCAGTACTTC. This gives the protein CSVGTAFSYEQYF. The J gene is TRBJ2-7, the V gene TRBV20-1; 7 nucleotides match TRBD1. V shed 7 bases, J shed 0 bases, and the junction held 6 bases outside the gene matches. The CDR3 is 13 residues long. CDR1 is DFQATT and CDR2 is SNEGSKA in the germline V gene (reference sequence).

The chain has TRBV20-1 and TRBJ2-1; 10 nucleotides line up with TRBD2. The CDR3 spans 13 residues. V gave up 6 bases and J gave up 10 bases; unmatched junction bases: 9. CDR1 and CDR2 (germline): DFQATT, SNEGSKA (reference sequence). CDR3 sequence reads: CSAEAGGQREQFF. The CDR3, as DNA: TGCAGTGCCGAAGCGGGGGGGCAGCGAGAGCAGTTCTTC.

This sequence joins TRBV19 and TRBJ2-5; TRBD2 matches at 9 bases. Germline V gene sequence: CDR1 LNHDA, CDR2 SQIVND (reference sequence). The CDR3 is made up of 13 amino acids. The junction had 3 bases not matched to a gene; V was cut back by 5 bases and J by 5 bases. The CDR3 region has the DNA TGTGCCAGTAGTGGGACTAGCTACGAGACCCAGTACTTC. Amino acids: CASSGTSYETQYF.

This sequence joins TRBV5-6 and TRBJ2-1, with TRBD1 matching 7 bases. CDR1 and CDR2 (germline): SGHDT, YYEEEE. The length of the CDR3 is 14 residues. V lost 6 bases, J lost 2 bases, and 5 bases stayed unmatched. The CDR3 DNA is TGTGCCAGCACCCAAGGGGGCGCCTACAATGAGCAGTTCTTC. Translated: CASTQGGAYNEQFF.

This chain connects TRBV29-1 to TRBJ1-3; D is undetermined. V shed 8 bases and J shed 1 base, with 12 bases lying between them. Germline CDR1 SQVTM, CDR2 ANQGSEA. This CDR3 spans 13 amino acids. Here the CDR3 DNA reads TGCAGCACGCAACAATCGTCTGGAAACACCATATATTTT. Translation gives CSTQQSSGNTIYF.

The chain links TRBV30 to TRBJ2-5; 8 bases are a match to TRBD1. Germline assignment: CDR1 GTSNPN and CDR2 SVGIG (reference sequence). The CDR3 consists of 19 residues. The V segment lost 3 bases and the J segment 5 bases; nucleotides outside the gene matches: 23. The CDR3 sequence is CAWRDLLTRTGTGSETQYF. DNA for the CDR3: TGTGCCTGGAGGGATCTACTAACCCGGACAGGGACGGGAAGCGAGACCCAGTACTTC.

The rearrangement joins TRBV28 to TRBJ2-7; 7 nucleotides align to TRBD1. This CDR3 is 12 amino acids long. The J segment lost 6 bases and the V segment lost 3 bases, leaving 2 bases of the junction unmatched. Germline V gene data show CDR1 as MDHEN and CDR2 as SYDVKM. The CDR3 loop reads CASSFRGSEQYF. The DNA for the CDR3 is TGTGCCAGCAGTTTCAGGGGGAGCGAGCAGTACTTC.

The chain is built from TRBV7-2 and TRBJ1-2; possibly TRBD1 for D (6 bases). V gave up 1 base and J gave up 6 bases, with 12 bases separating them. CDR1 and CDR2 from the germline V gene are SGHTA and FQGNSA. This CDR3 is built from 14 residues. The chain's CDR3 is CASSLGTAPHGYTF. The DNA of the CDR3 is TGTGCCAGCAGCTTAGGGACAGCCCCTCATGGCTACACCTTC.

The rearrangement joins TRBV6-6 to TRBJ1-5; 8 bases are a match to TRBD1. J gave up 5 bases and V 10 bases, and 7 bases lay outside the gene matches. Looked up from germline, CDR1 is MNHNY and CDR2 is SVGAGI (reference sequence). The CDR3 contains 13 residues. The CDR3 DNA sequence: TGTGCCACTCAGACAGGGGATCATCAGCCCCAGCATTTT. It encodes CATQTGDHQPQHF.